This TCR beta chain is drawn from a study of regulatory T cells in long-lasting Graves disease. The time point here: newly diagnosed GD, antithyroid drugs for less than 3 months. The TCR library used RNA extracted from PBMCs. To make TCR beta libraries, researchers used iRepertoire HTBI primers and Arm-PCR of CDR3 regions. TCRdb passed the multiplex PCR reads through MiXCR, listing each CDR3 protein once. The data contain about 530,000 distinct CDR3 sequences, 15% to 20% of them seen just once; the ten biggest clones take up around 25%. This clonotype has more than one count but fewer than ten. V trimming: 4 bases; J trimming: 7 bases; junction bases outside the gene matches: 9. Germline V lookup: CDR1 DFQATT, CDR2 SNEGSKA (reference sequence). There are 15 residues in the CDR3. These records were also assigned to another study, of T cells in Graves' hyperthyroidism and ophthalmopathy. That study reports: TCR CDR3 regions were first amplified by RT-PCR with HTBI primers.

This clonotype originated in a woman aged 35-65 years with Graves disease. Source: peripheral blood mononuclear cells (PBMCs), taken at new diagnosis, from a patient treated with antithyroid drugs. The chain couples TRBV20-1 to TRBJ2-5; TRBD2 matches 13 bases. For the CDR3, the DNA is TGCAGTGCTACGAACGGACTAGCGGGGGTGGGGACCCAGTACTTC. As protein: CSATNGLAGVGTQYF.